A selection of T cell receptor beta chains follows, all from one sample in a study of cytomegalovirus exposure and HLA in healthy donors. Sequencing used immunoSEQ multiplex PCR; TCRdb keeps in-frame clones, though not all of them. The sample contains about 160,000 clones, less than 85% of which appear only once. What was sequenced was PBMCs. The receptors shown here come from a man aged 40-55 years in good health and CMV-seronegative. Each CDR3 is given with its conserved first and last residue.

V	J	CDR3
TRBV19	TRBJ1-4	CASSIRGTVNEKLFF
TRBV5-6	TRBJ2-5	CASSDGGETQYF
TRBV6-5	TRBJ2-7	CASSYSWGVAYEQYF
TRBV10-3	TRBJ2-2	CATSRGQNTGELFF
TRBV9	TRBJ1-3	CASSVGGASGNTIYF
TRBV30	TRBJ2-7	CAWSTRASSYEQYF
TRBV5-4	TRBJ1-4	CASGGGGANEKLFF
TRBV5-8	TRBJ2-7	CASSHGTGGYEQYF
TRBV19	TRBJ1-2	CASSSPFRGGYTF
TRBV6-1	TRBJ2-7	CASSLAGDSSYEQYF
TRBV5-1	TRBJ2-5	CASSLEGNQETQYF
TRBV7-3	TRBJ2-3	CASSPGGSYTDTQYF
TRBV6-1	TRBJ2-7	CASSGQGAGRTYEQYF
TRBV2	TRBJ1-3	CASRETGSGNTIYF
TRBV7-6	TRBJ2-7	CASSPVSGIHEQYF
TRBV5-1	TRBJ1-4	CASRVTGFANEKLFF
TRBV7-8	TRBJ1-1	CASSLKHKTRGTEAFF
TRBV7-2	TRBJ2-7	CASSSAYEQYF
TRBV5-1	TRBJ2-7	CASSSLQSSAGQYF
TRBV19	TRBJ1-6	CASSIRGNNSPLHF
TRBV27	TRBJ1-2	CASSSNTGAGGYTF
TRBV7-9	TRBJ2-3	CASSLLLGTGGAAGDTQYF
TRBV6-1	TRBJ1-2	CASSEGQGPTGGYTF
TRBV19	TRBJ2-3	CASSIDLGLAGRDTQYF
TRBV7-3	TRBJ2-5	CASSPLGGAGKETQYF
TRBV19	TRBJ1-6	CASSPGGRYNSPLHF
TRBV27	TRBJ2-1	CASSPPRVSSWYNEQFF
TRBV30	TRBJ1-2	CAWSLDGSYTF
TRBV6-5	TRBJ2-1	CASSYGDRGREQFF
TRBV10-1	TRBJ2-7	CASSVTDRQGTYEQYF
TRBV27	TRBJ1-2	CASSEVGRAYGYTF
TRBV7-2	TRBJ2-5	CASNLQGSRTQYF
TRBV29-1	TRBJ1-1	CSVEAEVGTEAFF
TRBV5-1	TRBJ2-1	CASSFTDRGTDEQFF
TRBV4-3	TRBJ2-3	CASSQAQGADTQYF
TRBV7-7	TRBJ2-5	CASSLGLPETQYF
TRBV6-5	TRBJ2-2	CASSAGLADRELFF
TRBV5-1	TRBJ2-1	CASSLGGTPSYNEQFF
TRBV30	TRBJ1-2	CAWSLRDSGGYTF
TRBV4-3	TRBJ2-3	CASSQDPQRGEWDTQYF
TRBV2	TRBJ1-2	CASSPGPSGVYGYTF
TRBV7-6	TRBJ1-3	CASSLAVSAGWTGNTIYF
TRBV11-1	TRBJ2-7	CASSLTLYEQYF
TRBV7-3	TRBJ2-7	CASSLTGTSGGHEQYF
TRBV11-2	TRBJ2-7	CASSRQGQGAYEQYF
TRBV10-1	TRBJ2-2	CASSESGGTGELFF
TRBV7-2	TRBJ2-5	CASSLVSSGGQETQYF
TRBV6-5	TRBJ1-1	CASRDRGANTEAFF
TRBV28	TRBJ1-2	CASSLGQNYGYTF
TRBV4-3	TRBJ1-1	CASSQDRRENTEAFF
TRBV2	TRBJ1-2	CASRVEDKASNTF
TRBV11-2	TRBJ2-3	CASSLELAGTDTQYF
TRBV5-4	TRBJ2-1	CASSFGGPGEQFF
TRBV2	TRBJ1-5	CASKGQGNQPQHF
TRBV6-5	TRBJ2-2	CASSYSNSNTGELFF